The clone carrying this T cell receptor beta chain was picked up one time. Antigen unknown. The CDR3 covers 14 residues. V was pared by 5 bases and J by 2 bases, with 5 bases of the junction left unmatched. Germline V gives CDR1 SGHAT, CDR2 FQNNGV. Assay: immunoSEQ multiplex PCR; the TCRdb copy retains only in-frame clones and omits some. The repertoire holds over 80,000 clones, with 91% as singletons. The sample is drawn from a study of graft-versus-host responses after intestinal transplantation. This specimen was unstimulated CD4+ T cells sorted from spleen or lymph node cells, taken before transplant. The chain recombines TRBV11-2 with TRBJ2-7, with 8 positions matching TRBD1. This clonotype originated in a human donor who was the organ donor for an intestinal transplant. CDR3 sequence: CASSRGQGPYEQYF. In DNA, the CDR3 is TGTGCCAGCAGCCGCGGACAGGGCCCCTACGAGCAGTACTTC.